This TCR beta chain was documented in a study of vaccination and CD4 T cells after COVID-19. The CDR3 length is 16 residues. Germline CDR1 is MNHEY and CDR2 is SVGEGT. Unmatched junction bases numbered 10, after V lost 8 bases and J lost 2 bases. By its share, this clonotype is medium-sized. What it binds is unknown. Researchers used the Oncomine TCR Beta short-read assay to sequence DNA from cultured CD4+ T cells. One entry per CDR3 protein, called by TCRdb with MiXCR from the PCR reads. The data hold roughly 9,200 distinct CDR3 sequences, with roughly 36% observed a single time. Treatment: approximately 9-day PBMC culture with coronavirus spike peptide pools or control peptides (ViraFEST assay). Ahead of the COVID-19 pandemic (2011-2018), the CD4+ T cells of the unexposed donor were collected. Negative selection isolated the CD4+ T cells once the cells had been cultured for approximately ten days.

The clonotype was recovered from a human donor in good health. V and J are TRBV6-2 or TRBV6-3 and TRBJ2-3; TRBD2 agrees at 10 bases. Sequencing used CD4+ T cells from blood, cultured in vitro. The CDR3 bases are TGTGCCAGCGGCGAGCGGGGGGGTATCTACACAGATACGCAGTATTTT. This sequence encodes CASGERGGIYTDTQYF.